These 11 T cell receptor beta chains originate from one sample sequenced in a study of T cell responses to AZD1222 COVID-19 vaccine. Assay: immunoSEQ multiplex PCR; the TCRdb copy retains only in-frame clones and omits some. The table has tens of thousands of clones, about 85% seen once. This specimen was peripheral blood, taken on day 0 of AZD1222 vaccination. The receptors were gathered from an adult in good health.

As regards this clone: The junction does not match germline at one end; this may be a read error. V is TRBV7-7 and J is TRBJ2-1, with 8 bases matching TRBD2. Per germline, CDR1 SSHAT and CDR2 FNYEAQ (reference sequence). The CDR3 runs to 15 residues. The CDR3: CASSLSSGRGNEQFF. CDR3 bases: TGTGCTAGCAGCCTTAGCAGCGGGAGAGGCAATGAGCAGTTCTTC.

The V call is TRBV18, the J call TRBJ2-4, with 10 bases matching TRBD1. The CDR3 is 20 residues long. Germline CDR1 and CDR2: KGHSH and LQKENI. V dropped 6 bases and J dropped 0; count of bases not matched to a gene: 17. CDR3 amino acids: CASSTTLTDRGRPAKNIQYF. The CDR3 DNA reads as TGTGCCAGCTCGACCACGTTGACAGACAGGGGGCGACCAGCCAAAAACATTCAGTACTTC.

The rearrangement uses TRBV7-9 and TRBJ1-1; D remains ambiguous. In germline, CDR1 is SEHNR, CDR2 FQNEAQ (reference sequence). V lost 3 bases and J 1 base, leaving 12 bases between the germline ends. The CDR3 has 15 amino acids. This chain's CDR3 is CASSFTPRGNTEAFF. For the CDR3, the DNA is TGTGCCAGCAGCTTTACCCCCCGAGGGAACACTGAAGCTTTCTTT.

The V gene is TRBV7-9, the J gene TRBJ1-2; unclear D gene. Germline loops: CDR1 SEHNR, CDR2 FQNEAQ (reference sequence). V was shortened by 2 bases and J by 4 bases, with 11 bases between the two germline ends. The CDR3 extends over 14 amino acids. CDR3 residues: CASSLKAVSYGYTF. The CDR3 DNA reads as TGTGCCAGCAGCTTAAAAGCTGTAAGCTATGGCTACACCTTC.

CDR3 residues: CAWGLASYEQYF. The CDR3 DNA sequence: TGTGCCTGGGGACTAGCCTCCTACGAGCAGTACTTC. The chain employs TRBV30 and TRBJ2-7; 8 bases match TRBD2. Germline values: CDR1 GTSNPN, CDR2 SVGIG (reference sequence). The trim removed 5 bases at V and 0 bases at J, leaving 0 bases unmatched. The CDR3 is 12 amino acids.

This clone has just one count. The chain recombines TRBV11-3 with TRBJ2-1; TRBD2 matches at 11 bases. Per germline, CDR1 SGHNT and CDR2 YENEEA. This CDR3 has 14 amino acids. The junction had 4 bases not matched to a gene; V was cut back by 5 bases and J by 7 bases. CDR3: CASSSPSGGNEQFF. CDR3 nucleotide sequence: TGTGCCAGCAGCAGCCCTAGCGGGGGGAATGAGCAGTTCTTC.

In its sample, this clone was seen a few times. The rearrangement links TRBV6-5 to TRBJ2-7, with 8 bases matching TRBD2. The junction had 8 bases not matched to a gene; V was cut back by 8 bases and J by 2 bases. In germline, CDR1 is MNHEY, CDR2 SVGAGI. CDR3 length: 14 amino acids. The DNA for the CDR3 is TGTGCCAGCCGATTACTAGCGGCGCCCTACGAGCAGTACTTC. Protein sequence: CASRLLAAPYEQYF.

V usage is TRBV27 and J usage is TRBJ1-2; 11 bases fit TRBD1. The CDR3 runs to 14 residues. V lost 2 bases and J lost 8; bases outside the gene matches: 4. Germline V lookup: CDR1 MNHEY, CDR2 SMNVEV (reference sequence). This CDR3 reads CASSLAGTGGGYTF. DNA of the CDR3: TGTGCCAGCAGTTTAGCCGGGACAGGGGGGGGCTACACCTTC.

The chain joins TRBV6-5 to TRBJ1-4; no reliable D call. The CDR3 contains 16 residues. Germline CDR1 MNHEY, CDR2 SVGAGI. The V end was cut by 2 bases, the J end by 2 bases, with 12 bases between. The CDR3 nucleotides are TGTGCCAGCAGTTACCGGGGTATGGCGACTAATGAAAAACTGTTTTTT. Translating gives CASSYRGMATNEKLFF.

CDR3 sequence reads: CASSAGQTANYGYTF. In DNA, the CDR3 is TGCGCCAGCAGCGCGGGACAGACAGCTAACTATGGCTACACCTTC. This sequence joins TRBV5-1 and TRBJ1-2; 7 nucleotides agree with TRBD1. Germline V lookup: CDR1 SGHRS, CDR2 YFSETQ. V shed 4 bases and J 0 bases; nucleotides not matched to a gene: 6. The CDR3 is made up of 15 amino acids.

The V call is TRBV25-1, the J call TRBJ1-3; no firm D call. Germline loops: CDR1 MGHDK, CDR2 SYGVNS. The CDR3 is 12 amino acids. Trimming stripped 4 bases from V and 7 bases from J, with 8 bases between. CDR3 DNA sequence: TGTGCCAGCAGTGTTTCGTGGAACACCATATATTTT. Its protein product is CASSVSWNTIYF.